The 28 T cell receptor beta chains in this list originate from one sample, sequenced in a study of shared clonotypes between healthy human individuals. The method was immunoSEQ multiplex PCR; TCRdb's version includes in-frame clones alone and lacks a portion of them. The profile shows about 1.1 million clones, about 80% of them singletons. Sequencing used memory CD4+ T cells from PBMCs. Subset of the sample: CD45RA-negative fraction. The receptor set was obtained from a man aged 18 to 30 in good health. Some clones in this sample may be carry-over from other donors' samples.

The rearrangement uses TRBV7-3 and TRBJ2-5, with 10 bases aligning to TRBD1. This CDR3 region has 15 residues. The germline V gene has CDR1 SGHTA and CDR2 FQGTGA. J gave up 7 bases and V 4 bases, and 9 bases lay outside the gene matches. DNA of the CDR3: TGTGCCAGCAGCTCGACCCCGGGACAGGGGCGGACCCAGTACTTC. Translated, it gives CASSSTPGQGRTQYF.

Only a few counts were recorded for this clone. The chain couples TRBV11-2 to TRBJ2-3; no clear D gene. Germline values: CDR1 SGHAT, CDR2 FQNNGV. V lost 5 bases, J lost 1 base, and 4 bases lay in between. This CDR3 region has 12 residues. The CDR3 DNA reads TGTGCCAGCAGCCCGGGCACAGATACGCAGTATTTT. Protein sequence: CASSPGTDTQYF.

This chain connects TRBV27 to TRBJ1-4; D is uncertain. Trimming left V 6 bases short and J 3 bases short, with 17 bases between. CDR1 MNHEY and CDR2 SMNVEV come from the germline V gene (reference sequence). This CDR3 spans 16 amino acids. The CDR3 region is CASSIDPVRPNEKLFF. The CDR3 bases are TGTGCCAGCAGCATAGACCCCGTTCGCCCTAATGAAAAACTGTTTTTT.

The genes are TRBV19 and TRBJ2-3; no reliable D call. V gave up 4 bases and J gave up 1 base, with 18 bases separating them. CDR3 length: 17 amino acids. The germline V gene has CDR1 LNHDA and CDR2 SQIVND (reference sequence). This CDR3 is CASSTGSGWARTDTQYF. CDR3 in DNA: TGTGCCAGTAGTACCGGCTCGGGCTGGGCACGCACAGATACGCAGTATTTT.

V gene TRBV19 combines with J gene TRBJ2-2; D not certain. The V end was cut by 3 bases, the J end by 4 bases, with 3 bases between. This CDR3 region has 12 residues. The germline V gene has CDR1 LNHDA and CDR2 SQIVND (reference sequence). The CDR3 nucleotides are TGTGCCAGTAGTATTCGCACCGGGGAGCTGTTTTTT. Protein product: CASSIRTGELFF.

This clone has only one observation. In DNA, the CDR3 is TGTGCCAGCAGCGTTGCGGGGAGAGGCCTCACTGAAGCTTTCTTT. Amino acids: CASSVAGRGLTEAFF. The rearrangement uses TRBV9 and TRBJ1-1; D is undetermined. V lost 2 bases and J 4 bases, leaving 15 bases between the germline ends. CDR1 and CDR2 (germline): SGDLS, YYNGEE. CDR3 length: 15 amino acids. The variable domain in full, completed from reference TRBV9 and TRBJ1-1, reads DSGVTQTPKHLITATGQRVTLRCSPRSGDLSVYWYQQSLDQGLQFLIQYYNGEERAKGNILERFSAQQFPDLHSELNLSSLELGDSALYFCASSVAGRGLTEAFFGQGTRLTVV.

The chain carries TRBV5-1 and TRBJ2-1, with 8 bases aligning to TRBD1. This CDR3 spans 13 amino acids. Germline V gives CDR1 SGHRS, CDR2 YFSETQ. J lost 7 bases, V lost 3 bases, and 3 bases had no gene match. The CDR3 is CASSWDRLNEQFF. Here the CDR3 DNA reads TGCGCCAGCAGCTGGGACAGGTTAAATGAGCAGTTCTTC.

This clone was seen once. The chain links TRBV7-9 to TRBJ1-2, with D perhaps matching TRBD1 (6 bases). Trimming took off 5 bases at V and 6 bases at J, with 22 bases between the two ends. Germline loops: CDR1 SEHNR, CDR2 FQNEAQ (reference sequence). The CDR3 runs 16 residues. Here the CDR3 DNA reads TGTGCCAGCAGCACCCCCGGGACACTCTACACCCATGGCTACACCTTC. It yields the protein CASSTPGTLYTHGYTF.

As for this clone: A read error is possible here, since a much larger clone lies one base away. Other nucleotide sequences in the sample specify the same CDR3. The rearrangement uses TRBV28 and TRBJ2-2, with a tentative D call TRBD1 (5 bases). Germline CDR1 reads MDHEN; CDR2 reads SYDVKM. There are 17 residues in the CDR3. Here the CDR3 reads CASSFPFRQRNTGELFF. CDR3 bases: TGCGCCAGCAGTTTTCCCTTTCGACAGCGGAACACCGGGGAGCTGTTTTTT.

This clone was counted between two and nine times. The J gene is TRBJ2-7, the V gene TRBV14, with D possibly being TRBD2 (5 bases). CDR1 and CDR2 (germline): SGHDN, FVKESK. The length of the CDR3 is 14 residues. V shed 3 bases and J shed 1 base, with 10 bases lying between them. The DNA of the CDR3 is TGTGCCAGCAGCCATTTTAGACTATCCTACGAGCAGTACTTC. It translates to CASSHFRLSYEQYF. The complete variable domain, with remaining parts taken from reference TRBV14 and TRBJ2-7, reads EAGVTQFPSHSVIEKGQTVTLRCDPISGHDNLYWYRRVMGKEIKFLLHFVKESKQDESGMPNNRFLAERTGGTYSTLKVQPAELEDSGVYFCASSHFRLSYEQYFGPGTRLTVT.

The chain has TRBV6-6 and TRBJ1-4; TRBD1 matches at 7 bases. V dropped 6 bases and J dropped 5; count of bases not matched to a gene: 6. The CDR3 consists of 14 residues. CDR1 and CDR2 (germline): MNHNY, SVGAGI (reference sequence). The CDR3 DNA is TGTGCCAGCAGGGCGGACAGGCTGAATGAAAAACTGTTTTTT. This gives the protein CASRADRLNEKLFF.

The CDR3 protein is CASSLDRGSTDTQYF. CDR3 in DNA: TGTGCCAGCAGTCTCGACAGGGGAAGCACAGATACGCAGTATTTT. The V call is TRBV7-2, the J call TRBJ2-3; 8 bases align to TRBD1. Germline V lookup: CDR1 SGHTA, CDR2 FQGNSA. CDR3 length: 15 residues. V lost 6 bases, J lost 0 bases, and 5 bases stayed unmatched.

The rearrangement joins TRBV28 to TRBJ2-7, with D unclear. V lost 7 bases and J lost 1, with 11 bases in between. Germline CDR1 is MDHEN and CDR2 is SYDVKM. This CDR3 has 13 amino acids. Here the CDR3 reads CASNTPRSYEQYF. DNA for the CDR3: TGTGCCAGCAACACCCCGAGGTCCTACGAGCAGTACTTC.

There are a few counts of this clone. The J gene is TRBJ2-2, the V gene TRBV10-2; D remains ambiguous. CDR1 WSHSY and CDR2 SAAADI come from the germline V gene. This CDR3 has 14 amino acids. Trimming stripped 7 bases from V and 1 base from J, with 10 bases between. CDR3 nucleotides: TGCGCCAGCAAGCTAGACGTGAACACCGGGGAGCTGTTTTTT. The encoded protein is CASKLDVNTGELFF.

The V call is TRBV5-4, the J call TRBJ2-3; TRBD2 is a possible D gene (5 bases). Germline loops: CDR1 SGHNT, CDR2 YYREEE (reference sequence). The CDR3 loop spans 14 amino acids. V gave up 9 bases and J gave up 8 bases, with 22 bases separating them. The CDR3 DNA follows: TGTGCCATTTCGCCGGAGGTCACATCGGGTACGCAGTATTTT. Amino acids: CAISPEVTSGTQYF.

Comments on this clone: Other DNA sequences of this sample code for an identical CDR3. This chain joins TRBV7-9 and TRBJ1-4, with 7 bases fitting TRBD1. Germline values: CDR1 SEHNR, CDR2 FQNEAQ (reference sequence). Germline trimming cut 5 bases from V and 7 bases from J; bases unmatched to any gene: 4. CDR3 length: 13 amino acids. CDR3 DNA: TGTGCCAGCAGCCCACAGGGGAGTGAAAAACTGTTTTTT. It encodes CASSPQGSEKLFF.

The chain recombines TRBV30 with TRBJ2-7; 7 bases agree with TRBD1. Germline values: CDR1 GTSNPN, CDR2 SVGIG (reference sequence). The V gene end was trimmed by 1 base and the J gene end by 0 bases; junction bases not matched to a gene: 3. The CDR3 loop spans 14 amino acids. CDR3 sequence (DNA): TGTGCCTGGAGTGGGGGACAGAGCTCCTACGAGCAGTACTTC. Its protein is CAWSGGQSSYEQYF. Filled out from reference TRBV30 and TRBJ2-7, the complete variable domain reads SQTIHQWPATLVQPVGSPLSLECTVEGTSNPNLYWYRQAAGRGLQLLFYSVGIGQISSEVPQNLSASRPQDRQFILSSKKLLLSDSGFYLCAWSGGQSSYEQYFGPGTRLTVT.

This chain uses TRBV2 with TRBJ1-1, with D uncertain. V lost 6 bases and J 4 bases, leaving 18 bases between the germline ends. Germline loops: CDR1 SNHLY, CDR2 FYNNEI. This CDR3 has 15 amino acids. The CDR3 loop reads CASRLGESRGTEAFF. The CDR3 coding sequence is TGTGCCAGCAGGCTCGGCGAAAGTCGTGGCACTGAAGCTTTCTTT.

This rearrangement joins TRBV6-5 to TRBJ1-3, with TRBD1 as a possible D gene (5 bases). V was cut by 8 bases and J by 6 bases, with 17 bases left in between. CDR1 and CDR2 from the germline V gene are MNHEY and SVGAGI. The CDR3 loop spans 14 amino acids. The CDR3 DNA sequence: TGTGCCAGCTCTCCAGGGTATCACGCAAACACCATATATTTT. Translation: CASSPGYHANTIYF.

The rearrangement uses TRBV14 and TRBJ2-6, with 7 bases that match TRBD1. V was clipped by 5 bases and J by 0 bases; unmatched bases: 10. CDR3 length: 18 residues. The germline CDR1 and CDR2 sequences are SGHDN and FVKESK. As DNA, the CDR3 is TGTGCCAGCAGCTACCGAGGGACAGCCCTCTCTGGGGCCAACGTCCTGACTTTC. Translated, it gives CASSYRGTALSGANVLTF.

The chain has TRBV9 and TRBJ2-7; 8 bases align to TRBD2. The germline V gene encodes CDR1 SGDLS and CDR2 YYNGEE. This CDR3 has 15 amino acids. V trimming: 0 bases; J trimming: 5 bases; junction bases outside the gene matches: 7. CDR3 nucleotides: TGTGCCAGCAGCGTAGGCGCCAGCGGGGGCCACGAGCAGTACTTC. Its protein product is CASSVGASGGHEQYF.

The V call is TRBV4-1, the J call TRBJ2-2, with TRBD2 matching over 10 bases. This CDR3 comprises 19 residues. V lost 0 bases, J lost 5 bases, and 12 bases stayed unmatched. The germline CDR1 and CDR2 sequences are MGHRA and YSYEKL. The CDR3 spells CASSQEAVFSAGGTGELFF. Here the CDR3 DNA reads TGCGCCAGCAGCCAAGAGGCGGTCTTTTCAGCGGGAGGGACCGGGGAGCTGTTTTTT.

The chain is built from TRBV7-2 and TRBJ1-5; D gene ambiguous. This CDR3 region has 12 residues. Germline CDR1 SGHTA, CDR2 FQGNSA. V dropped 3 bases and J dropped 7 bases, with 7 bases sitting between them. The CDR3 spells CASSFPRQPQHF. The CDR3 DNA reads as TGTGCCAGCAGCTTCCCCCGGCAGCCCCAGCATTTT.

The chain links TRBV15 to TRBJ2-7; D remains unclear. Germline CDR1 is LNHNV and CDR2 is YYDKDF (reference sequence). The germline V and J ends were trimmed by 0 bases and 11 bases, with 17 bases remaining between them. The CDR3 is 14 amino acids. CDR3 loop: CATSRDSHRGSEYF. For the CDR3, the DNA is TGTGCCACCAGCAGAGATTCCCACCGAGGTAGTGAGTACTTC.

The chain links TRBV4-3 to TRBJ2-7; D is possibly TRBD2 (6 bases). Germline-derived CDR1 and CDR2 are LGHNA and YSLEER. Between the trimmed V and J ends, which lost 0 bases and 0 bases, there was a span of 18 bases. CDR3 length: 18 amino acids. CDR3 protein: CASSQDLGGTHLSYEQYF. The CDR3 DNA reads TGCGCCAGCAGCCAAGATTTGGGCGGGACTCACCTCTCCTACGAGCAGTACTTC.

The chain is built from TRBV9 and TRBJ2-1, with 16 positions matching TRBD2. The germline CDR1 and CDR2 sequences are SGDLS and YYNGEE. There are 17 residues in the CDR3. V dropped 2 bases and J dropped 4; count of bases not matched to a gene: 3. The CDR3 loop reads CASSVGTSGRGYNEQFF. DNA of the CDR3: TGTGCCAGCAGCGTTGGGACTAGCGGGAGGGGGTACAATGAGCAGTTCTTC.

J is TRBJ1-2 and V is TRBV28; maybe TRBD1 (5 bases). Trimming stripped 5 bases from V and 3 bases from J, with 16 bases between. From germline, CDR1 is MDHEN and CDR2 SYDVKM. CDR3 size: 15 residues. DNA of the CDR3: TGTGCCAGCAGTGCCTCCCCGAGGGGTGACTATGGCTACACCTTC. Encoded protein: CASSASPRGDYGYTF.

About this clone itself: The identical CDR3 is also encoded by other nucleotide sequences in the sample. J is TRBJ1-1 and V is TRBV5-1; perhaps TRBD1 as D (6 bases). Germline CDR1 reads SGHRS; CDR2 reads YFSETQ. Trimming left V 2 bases short and J 1 base short, with 9 bases between. This CDR3 region has 14 residues. The chain's CDR3 is CASSLDRPNTEAFF. CDR3 bases: TGCGCCAGCAGCTTAGACAGGCCGAACACTGAAGCTTTCTTT. The whole variable domain, filled in from reference TRBV5-1 and TRBJ1-1, reads KAGVTQTPRYLIKTRGQQVTLSCSPISGHRSVSWYQQTPGQGLQFLFEYFSETQRNKGNFPGRFSGRQFSNSRSEMNVSTLELGDSALYLCASSLDRPNTEAFFGQGTRLTVV.